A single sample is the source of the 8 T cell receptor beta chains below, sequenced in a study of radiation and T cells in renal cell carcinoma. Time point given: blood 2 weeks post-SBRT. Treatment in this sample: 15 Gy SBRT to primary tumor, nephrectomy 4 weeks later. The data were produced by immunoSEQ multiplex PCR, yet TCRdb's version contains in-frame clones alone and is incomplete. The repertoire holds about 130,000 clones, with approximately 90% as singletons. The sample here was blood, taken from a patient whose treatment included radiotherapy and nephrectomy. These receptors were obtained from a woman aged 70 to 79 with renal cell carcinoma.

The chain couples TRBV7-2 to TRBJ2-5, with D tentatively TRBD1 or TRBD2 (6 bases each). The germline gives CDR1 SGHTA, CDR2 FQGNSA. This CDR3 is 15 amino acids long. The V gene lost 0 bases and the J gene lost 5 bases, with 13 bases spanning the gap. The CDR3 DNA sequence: TGTGCCAGCAGCTTAGCCGGGGGCGCGAGGGAGACCCAGTACTTC. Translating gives CASSLAGGARETQYF.

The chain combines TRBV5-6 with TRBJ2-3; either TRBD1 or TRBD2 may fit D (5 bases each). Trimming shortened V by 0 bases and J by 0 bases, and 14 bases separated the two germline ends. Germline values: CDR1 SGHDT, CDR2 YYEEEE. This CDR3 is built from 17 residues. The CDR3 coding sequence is TGTGCCAGCAGCTTGGGATGGGACCGAGCTAGCACAGATACGCAGTATTTT. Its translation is CASSLGWDRASTDTQYF. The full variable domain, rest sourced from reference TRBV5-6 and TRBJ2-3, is DAGVTQSPTHLIKTRGQQVTLRCSPKSGHDTVSWYQQALGQGPQFIFQYYEEEERQRGNFPDRFSGHQFPNYSSELNVNALLLGDSALYLCASSLGWDRASTDTQYFGPGTRLTVL.

The CDR3 sequence: CASSLGDRRNTEAFF. In DNA form, the CDR3 reads TGTGCCAGCAGCTTGGGGGACAGGCGGAACACTGAAGCTTTCTTT. The V call is TRBV5-4, the J call TRBJ1-1; the match to TRBD1 covers 8 bases. The CDR3 runs to 15 residues. V gave up 0 bases and J gave up 1 base; unmatched junction bases: 2. CDR1 is SGHNT, CDR2 YYREEE, per germline (reference sequence).

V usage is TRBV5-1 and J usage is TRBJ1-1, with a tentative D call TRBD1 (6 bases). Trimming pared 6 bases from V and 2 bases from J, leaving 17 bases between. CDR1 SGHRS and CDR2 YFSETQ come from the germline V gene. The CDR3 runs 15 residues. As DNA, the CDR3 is TGCGCCAGCATCCCAGGCCTGGGGGCAAACACTGAAGCTTTCTTT. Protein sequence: CASIPGLGANTEAFF.

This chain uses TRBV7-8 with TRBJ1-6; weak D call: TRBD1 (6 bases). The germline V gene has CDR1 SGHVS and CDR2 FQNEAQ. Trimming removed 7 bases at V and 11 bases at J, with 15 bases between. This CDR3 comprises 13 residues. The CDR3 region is CASKAPGGPPLHF. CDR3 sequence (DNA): TGTGCCAGCAAAGCCCCGGGGGGGCCACCCCTCCACTTT.

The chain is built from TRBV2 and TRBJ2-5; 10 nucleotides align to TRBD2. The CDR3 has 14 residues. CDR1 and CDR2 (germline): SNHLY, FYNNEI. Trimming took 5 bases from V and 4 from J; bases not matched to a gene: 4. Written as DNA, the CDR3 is TGTGCCAGCAGTAAGCGGGGGGGCCTAGAGACCCAGTACTTC. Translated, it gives CASSKRGGLETQYF.

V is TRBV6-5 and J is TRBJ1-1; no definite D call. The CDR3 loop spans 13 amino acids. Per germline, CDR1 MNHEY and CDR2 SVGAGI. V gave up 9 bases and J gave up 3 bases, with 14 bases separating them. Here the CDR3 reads CASSLFGDTEAFF. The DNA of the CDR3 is TGTGCCAGTTCTTTATTCGGGGACACTGAAGCTTTCTTT.

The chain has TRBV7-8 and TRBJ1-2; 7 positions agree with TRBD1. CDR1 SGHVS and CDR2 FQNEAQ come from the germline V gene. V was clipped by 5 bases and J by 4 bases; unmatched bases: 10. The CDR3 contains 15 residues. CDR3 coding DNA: TGTGCCAGCAGCCACTTACAGGGGTCCTCCTATGGCTACACCTTC. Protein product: CASSHLQGSSYGYTF. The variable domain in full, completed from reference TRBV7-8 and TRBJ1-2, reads GAGVSQSPRYKVAKRGQDVALRCDPISGHVSLFWYQQALGQGPEFLTYFQNEAQLDKSGLPSDRFFAERPEGSVSTLKIQRTQQEDSAVYLCASSHLQGSSYGYTFGSGTRLTVV.